The entry below describes one T cell receptor (beta chain). Repertoires were generated with immunoSEQ multiplex PCR, while TCRdb's copy carries only in-frame clones and drops some. This table holds approximately 130,000 clones, more than 75% found once. Germline V gene sequence: CDR1 MRHNA, CDR2 SNTAGT. The V segment lost 4 bases and the J segment 4 bases; nucleotides outside the gene matches: 13. The CDR3 consists of 17 residues. The data derive from a study of control samples from healthy donors and cancer patients. The source of this sequence is a man in his thirties or forties in good health. The sample taken for sequencing was blood. V gene TRBV6-4 combines with J gene TRBJ1-2; TRBD1 matches at 9 bases. As DNA, the CDR3 is TGTGCCAGCAGTGCCACCGGGACAGGGTCTTCCACCTATGGCTACACCTTC. It yields the protein CASSATGTGSSTYGYTF.